This TCR beta chain is drawn from a study of human T cells and chemical hapten exposure. Across the whole study: Small differences in pooled library volume mainly drove the variation in TCR yields per sample.

Each cDNA molecule in the library carried unique molecular identifiers. Authors' data handling: A typical sample had 100,000 or so TCRs, with roughly 23,224 to 700,000 overall. TCRdb recomputed calls from the RACE reads with MiXCR, one row per CDR3 protein. TCRdb's processing, not the authors', yielded these V and J calls. Seen here are 44,000 or so distinct CDR3 sequences, about 3.5% observed once, and the top ten hold around 6%. This clonotype was counted ten times or more. Its specificity is not known. Sample time point: healthy volunteer bleed at 6 weeks. From whole blood left unfractionated, total RNA was extracted. Points from the study as a whole: Counts of TCRs above 1 in 1000 frequency stayed unchanged with DPC sensitization.

The sequenced sample consisted of whole blood. The receptor's source is a human donor in good health. Some clones in this sample may be carry-over from other donors' samples.

CDR3: CSVIGGEGFYEQYF. CDR3 nucleotide sequence: TGCAGCGTCATAGGGGGGGAGGGCTTCTACGAGCAGTACTTC. V usage is TRBV29-1 and J usage is TRBJ2-7; D might be TRBD2 (7 bases). CDR3 length: 14 amino acids. Trimming cost V 6 bases and J 3 bases, with 18 bases left between them. Germline lookup yields CDR1 SQVTM and CDR2 ANQGSEA.